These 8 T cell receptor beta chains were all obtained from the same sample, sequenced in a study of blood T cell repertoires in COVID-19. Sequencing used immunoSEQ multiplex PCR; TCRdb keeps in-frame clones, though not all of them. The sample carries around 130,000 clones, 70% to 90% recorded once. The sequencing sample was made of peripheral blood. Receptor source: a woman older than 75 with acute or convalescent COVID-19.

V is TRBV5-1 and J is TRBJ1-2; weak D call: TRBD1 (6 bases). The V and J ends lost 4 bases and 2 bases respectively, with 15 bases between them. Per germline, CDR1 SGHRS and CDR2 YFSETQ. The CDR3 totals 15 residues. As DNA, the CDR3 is TGCGCCAGCAGCGTCTCACAGGGTTCGAACTATGGCTACACCTTC. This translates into CASSVSQGSNYGYTF. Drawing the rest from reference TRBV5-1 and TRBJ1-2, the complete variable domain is KAGVTQTPRYLIKTRGQQVTLSCSPISGHRSVSWYQQTPGQGLQFLFEYFSETQRNKGNFPGRFSGRQFSNSRSEMNVSTLELGDSALYLCASSVSQGSNYGYTFGSGTRLTVV.

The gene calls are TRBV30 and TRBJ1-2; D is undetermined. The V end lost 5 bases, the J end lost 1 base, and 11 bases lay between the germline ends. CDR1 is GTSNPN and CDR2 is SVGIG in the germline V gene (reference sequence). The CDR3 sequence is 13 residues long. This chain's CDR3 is CAWVRRDNYGYTF. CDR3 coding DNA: TGTGCCTGGGTCCGGAGGGATAACTATGGCTACACCTTC.

CDR3 nucleotides: TGTGCCAGCAGCTTGGCCGGGACAGACTCTGGAAACACCATATATTTT. Residues: CASSLAGTDSGNTIYF. The chain joins TRBV5-4 to TRBJ1-3; 7 bases agree with TRBD1. Germline V lookup: CDR1 SGHNT, CDR2 YYREEE (reference sequence). This CDR3 is 16 amino acids long. Trimming removed 0 bases from V and 0 bases from J; junction bases left unmatched: 3.

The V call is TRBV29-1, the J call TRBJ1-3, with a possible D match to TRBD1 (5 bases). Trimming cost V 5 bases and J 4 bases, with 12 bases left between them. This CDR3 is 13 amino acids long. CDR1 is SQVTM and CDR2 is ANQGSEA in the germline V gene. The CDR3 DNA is TGCAGCGTTTACGGGGGTAGGGGAAACACCATATATTTT. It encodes CSVYGGRGNTIYF.

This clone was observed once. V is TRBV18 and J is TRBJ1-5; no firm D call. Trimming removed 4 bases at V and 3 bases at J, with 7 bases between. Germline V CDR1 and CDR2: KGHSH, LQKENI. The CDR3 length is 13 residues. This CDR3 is CASSLAPNQPQHF. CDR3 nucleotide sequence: TGTGCCAGCTCACTGGCCCCCAATCAGCCCCAGCATTTT.

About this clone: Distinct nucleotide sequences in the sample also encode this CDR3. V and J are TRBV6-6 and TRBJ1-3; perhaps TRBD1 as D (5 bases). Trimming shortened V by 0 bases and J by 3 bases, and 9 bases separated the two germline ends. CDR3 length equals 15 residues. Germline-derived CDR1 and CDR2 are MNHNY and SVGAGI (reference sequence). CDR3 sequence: CASSYSMGGGNTIYF. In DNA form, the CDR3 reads TGTGCCAGCAGTTACTCGATGGGGGGTGGAAACACCATATATTTT.

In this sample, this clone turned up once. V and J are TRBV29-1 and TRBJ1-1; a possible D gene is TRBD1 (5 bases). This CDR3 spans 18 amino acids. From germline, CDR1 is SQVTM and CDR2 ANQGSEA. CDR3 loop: CRTQGPLVLGMLRTEAFF. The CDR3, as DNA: TGCAGGACCCAGGGCCCATTAGTGTTGGGGATGTTGCGTACTGAAGCTTTCTTT.

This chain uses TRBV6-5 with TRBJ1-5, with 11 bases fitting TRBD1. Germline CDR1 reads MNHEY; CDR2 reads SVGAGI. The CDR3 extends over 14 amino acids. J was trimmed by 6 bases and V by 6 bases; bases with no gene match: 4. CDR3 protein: CASRGQGVTQPQHF. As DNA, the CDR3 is TGTGCCAGCAGGGGACAGGGGGTTACTCAGCCCCAGCATTTT.